The 13 T cell receptor beta chains presented below share a single source sample, sequenced in a study of T cells in Graves' hyperthyroidism and ophthalmopathy. Amplification targeted TCR beta CDR3 regions from RNA transcripts. Carried out on the TCR CDR3, a first-round RT-PCR used the HTBI primer set. TCRdb redid the calling of the multiplex PCR reads with MiXCR, one entry per CDR3 protein. The data show nearly 600,000 distinct CDR3 sequences, with approximately 13% seen just once and around 5.4% held by the top ten. Material: blood. Source of these receptors: a woman aged 25 to 45 with Graves' hyperthyroidism that later progressed to Graves' ophthalmopathy.

This chain joins TRBV5-1 and TRBJ2-2, with D unclear. V dropped 4 bases and J dropped 6 bases, with 13 bases sitting between them. Germline-derived CDR1 and CDR2 are SGHRS and YFSETQ. The CDR3 consists of 14 residues. CDR3 coding DNA: TGCGCCAGCAGCATTCCGGCCAGCTCCGGGGAGCTGTTTTTT. This encodes CASSIPASSGELFF.

This clonotype has ten or more counts. The DNA of the CDR3 is TGTGCCAGCAGTGGGGGGCGGGGGTACGAGCAGTACTTC. It is translated as CASSGGRGYEQYF. The V and J genes are TRBV28 and TRBJ2-7; possible D gene TRBD2, 7 bases. Trimming shortened V by 5 bases and J by 4 bases, and 12 bases separated the two germline ends. CDR1 and CDR2 (germline): MDHEN, SYDVKM. The CDR3 covers 13 residues.

Ten or more counts support this clonotype. The chain links TRBV19 to TRBJ2-2; TRBD2 aligns across 13 bases. The J segment lost 7 bases and the V segment lost 6 bases, leaving 5 bases of the junction unmatched. This CDR3 contains 15 residues. CDR1 LNHDA and CDR2 SQIVND come from the germline V gene (reference sequence). The CDR3 DNA sequence: TGTGCCAGTAGCCGCGGACTAGCGGGAGACGGGGAGCTGTTTTTT. Protein: CASSRGLAGDGELFF.

The CDR3 DNA follows: TGCGCCAGCAGCTTTGGGGGACAGGGAATGAACACTGAAGCTTTCTTT. Its protein is CASSFGGQGMNTEAFF. The chain links TRBV5-1 to TRBJ1-1; TRBD1 matches at 9 bases. The V segment lost 2 bases and the J segment 0 bases; nucleotides outside the gene matches: 5. The germline V gene has CDR1 SGHRS and CDR2 YFSETQ. The length of the CDR3 is 16 residues.

The chain employs TRBV12-3 or TRBV12-4 and TRBJ1-6; D gene ambiguous. V was shortened by 7 bases and J by 16 bases, with 17 bases between the two germline ends. The CDR3 length is 12 residues. This chain's CDR3 is CASMGMDSSLHF. In nucleotides, the CDR3 is TGTGCCAGCATGGGCATGGATTCATCTCTCCACTTT.

V is TRBV4-3 and J is TRBJ2-1, with a weak D call TRBD2 (5 bases). Trimming shortened V by 4 bases and J by 2 bases, and 12 bases separated the two germline ends. CDR3 size: 15 residues. Germline-derived CDR1 and CDR2 are LGHNA and YSLEER. CDR3 coding DNA: TGCGCCAGCAGCCCAGGCAGCGGAACCTACAATGAGCAGTTCTTC. Protein: CASSPGSGTYNEQFF.

This clonotype was recorded at least ten times. The CDR3 nucleotides are TGCGCCAGCAGCTTGAGTCTCAAAAAGGACACCGGGGAGCTGTTTTTT. It codes for CASSLSLKKDTGELFF. The chain recombines TRBV5-1 with TRBJ2-2, with no clear D. CDR1 is SGHRS, CDR2 YFSETQ, per germline. Trimming took off 1 base at V and 3 bases at J, with 13 bases between the two ends. The CDR3 runs 16 residues. Variable domain in full (rest from reference TRBV5-1 and TRBJ2-2): KAGVTQTPRYLIKTRGQQVTLSCSPISGHRSVSWYQQTPGQGLQFLFEYFSETQRNKGNFPGRFSGRQFSNSRSEMNVSTLELGDSALYLCASSLSLKKDTGELFFGEGSRLTVL.

This clonotype was found many times. The V and J genes are TRBV30 and TRBJ2-3; 14 bases are a match to TRBD2. The junction had 10 bases not matched to a gene; V was cut back by 0 bases and J by 2 bases. In germline, CDR1 is GTSNPN, CDR2 SVGIG (reference sequence). The CDR3 is 19 residues long. This CDR3 reads CAWSVATSGRAGITDTQYF. The CDR3 nucleotides are TGTGCCTGGAGTGTTGCGACTAGCGGGAGGGCCGGTATCACAGATACGCAGTATTTT.

This clonotype was seen ten or more times. The rearrangement joins TRBV2 to TRBJ2-7; TRBD1 matches at 10 bases. Trimming removed 6 bases from V and 4 bases from J; junction bases left unmatched: 9. The germline V gene has CDR1 SNHLY and CDR2 FYNNEI. The CDR3 loop spans 15 amino acids. In DNA, the CDR3 is TGTGCCAGCAGGGGGGACAGGGGACCCTCTTACGAGCAGTACTTC. This sequence encodes CASRGDRGPSYEQYF.

This clonotype was picked up one time. The chain combines TRBV4-1 with TRBJ1-4; D remains unclear. The germline V gene has CDR1 MGHRA and CDR2 YSYEKL. The V gene lost 1 base and the J gene lost 4 bases, with 13 bases spanning the gap. This CDR3 has 16 amino acids. The CDR3 region has the DNA TGCGCCAGCAGCCAAGTATATCAACGGATTAATGAAAAACTGTTTTTT. Protein sequence: CASSQVYQRINEKLFF.

The sample holds many counts of this clonotype. The rearrangement uses TRBV10-3 and TRBJ2-7, with 8 positions matching TRBD1. Germline V gene sequence: CDR1 ENHRY, CDR2 SYGVKD. J lost 1 base, V lost 4 bases, and 6 bases had no gene match. The CDR3 spans 15 residues. CDR3 sequence (DNA): TGTGCCATCAGTGCAGGGGGCGCGGGGTCCTACGAGCAGTACTTC. This codes for CAISAGGAGSYEQYF.

This clonotype was counted at least ten times. The chain uses TRBV11-2 and TRBJ2-5, with TRBD2 identical over 12 bases. Germline V lookup: CDR1 SGHAT, CDR2 FQNNGV. Losses at the gene ends were 5 bases for V and 5 bases for J; bases not matched to a gene: 15. This CDR3 spans 18 amino acids. The CDR3 spells CASSPNPRLAGAAETQYF. The DNA for the CDR3 is TGTGCCAGCAGCCCGAACCCCCGACTAGCGGGAGCAGCGGAGACCCAGTACTTC.

Many counts were recorded for this clonotype. The chain couples TRBV11-2 to TRBJ1-1, with TRBD1 identical over 7 bases. With V trimmed by 7 bases and J by 1 base, 9 bases remained unmatched. Germline loops: CDR1 SGHAT, CDR2 FQNNGV. The CDR3 sequence is 15 residues long. The CDR3 DNA reads TGTGCCAGCATCGACGATGGGACAGCGAACACTGAAGCTTTCTTT. It yields the protein CASIDDGTANTEAFF.